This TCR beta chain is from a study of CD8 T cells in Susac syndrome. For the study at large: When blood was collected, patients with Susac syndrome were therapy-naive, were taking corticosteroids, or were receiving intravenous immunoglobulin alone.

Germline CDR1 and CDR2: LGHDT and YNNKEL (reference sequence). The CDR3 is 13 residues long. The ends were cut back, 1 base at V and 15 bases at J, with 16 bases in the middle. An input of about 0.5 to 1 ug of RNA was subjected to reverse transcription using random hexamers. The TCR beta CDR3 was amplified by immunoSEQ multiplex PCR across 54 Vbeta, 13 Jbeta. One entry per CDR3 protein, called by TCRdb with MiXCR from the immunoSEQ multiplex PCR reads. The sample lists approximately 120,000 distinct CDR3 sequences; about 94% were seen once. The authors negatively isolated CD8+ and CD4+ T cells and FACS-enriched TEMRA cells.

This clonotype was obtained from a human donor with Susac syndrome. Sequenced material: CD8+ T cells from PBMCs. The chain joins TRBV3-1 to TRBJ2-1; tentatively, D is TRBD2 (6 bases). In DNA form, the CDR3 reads TGTGCCAGCAGCCAAGGAACTAGCAAGCTGGGGTTCTTC. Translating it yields CASSQGTSKLGFF.